This T cell receptor beta chain was identified in a study of T cell responses to AZD1222 COVID-19 vaccine. Study conclusions and caveats: The study identified only 6 or 7 AZD1222 recipients as seropositive at baseline.

The germline CDR1 and CDR2 sequences are MNHEY and SVGAGI. The CDR3 loop spans 14 amino acids. Trimming stripped 8 bases from V and 2 bases from J, with 16 bases between. Here immunoSEQ multiplex PCR was the method, and the copy in TCRdb shows in-frame clones only, minus some. The sample carries 170,000 or so clones, approximately 90% recorded once. As to this clone: Its target is unknown.

The specimen comprised peripheral blood, sampled on day 0 of AZD1222 vaccination. This chain connects TRBV6-5 to TRBJ2-7, with D unclear. The sequence derives from an adult in good health. The CDR3 loop is CASSRARTTYEQYF. As DNA, the CDR3 is TGTGCCAGCTCCCGGGCCAGGACGACCTACGAGCAGTACTTC.